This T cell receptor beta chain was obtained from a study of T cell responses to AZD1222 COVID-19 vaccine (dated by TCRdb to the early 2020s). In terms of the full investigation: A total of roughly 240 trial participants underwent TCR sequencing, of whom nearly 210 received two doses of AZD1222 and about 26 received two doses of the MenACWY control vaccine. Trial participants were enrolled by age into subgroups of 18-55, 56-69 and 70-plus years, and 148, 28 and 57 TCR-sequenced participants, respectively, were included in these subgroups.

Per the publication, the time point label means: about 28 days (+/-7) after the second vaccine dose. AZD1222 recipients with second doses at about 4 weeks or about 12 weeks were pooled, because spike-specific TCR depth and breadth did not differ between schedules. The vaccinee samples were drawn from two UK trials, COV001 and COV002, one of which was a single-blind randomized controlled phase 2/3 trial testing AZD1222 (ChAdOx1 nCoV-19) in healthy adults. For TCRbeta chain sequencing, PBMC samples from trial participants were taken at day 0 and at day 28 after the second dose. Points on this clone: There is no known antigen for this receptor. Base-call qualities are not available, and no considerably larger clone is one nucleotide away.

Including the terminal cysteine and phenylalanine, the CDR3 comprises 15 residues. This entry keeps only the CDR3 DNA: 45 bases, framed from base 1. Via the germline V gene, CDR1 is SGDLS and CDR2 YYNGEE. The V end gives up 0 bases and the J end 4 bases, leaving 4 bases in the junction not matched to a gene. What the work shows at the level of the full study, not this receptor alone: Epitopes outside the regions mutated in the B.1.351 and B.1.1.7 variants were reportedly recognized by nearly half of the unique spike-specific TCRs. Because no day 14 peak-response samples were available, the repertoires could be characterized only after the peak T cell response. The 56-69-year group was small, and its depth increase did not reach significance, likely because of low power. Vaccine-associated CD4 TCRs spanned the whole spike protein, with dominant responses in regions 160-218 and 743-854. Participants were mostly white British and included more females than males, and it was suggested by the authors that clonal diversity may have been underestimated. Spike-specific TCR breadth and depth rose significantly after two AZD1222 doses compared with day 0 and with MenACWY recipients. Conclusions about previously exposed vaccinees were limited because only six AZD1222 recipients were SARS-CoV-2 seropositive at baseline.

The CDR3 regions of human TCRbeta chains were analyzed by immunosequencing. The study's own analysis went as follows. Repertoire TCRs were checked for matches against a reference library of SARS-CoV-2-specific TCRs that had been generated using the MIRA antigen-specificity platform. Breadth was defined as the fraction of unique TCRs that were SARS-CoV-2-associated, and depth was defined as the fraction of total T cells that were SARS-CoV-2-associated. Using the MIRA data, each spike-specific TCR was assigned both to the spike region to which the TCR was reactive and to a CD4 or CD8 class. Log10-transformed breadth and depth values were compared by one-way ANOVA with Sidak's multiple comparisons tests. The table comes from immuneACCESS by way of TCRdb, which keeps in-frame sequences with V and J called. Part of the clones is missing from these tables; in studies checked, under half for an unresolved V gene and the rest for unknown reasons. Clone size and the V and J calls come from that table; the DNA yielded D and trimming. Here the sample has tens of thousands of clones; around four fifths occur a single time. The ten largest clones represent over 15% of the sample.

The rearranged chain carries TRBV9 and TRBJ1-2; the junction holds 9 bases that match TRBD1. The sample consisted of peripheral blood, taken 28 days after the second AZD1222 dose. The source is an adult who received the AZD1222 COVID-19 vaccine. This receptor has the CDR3 CASSVGDRVSYGYTF. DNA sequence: TGTGCCAGCAGCGTAGGGGACAGGGTGAGCTATGGCTACACCTTC.